This T cell receptor (beta chain) was identified in a study of T cell responses to AZD1222 COVID-19 vaccine. V lost 5 bases and J 6 bases, leaving 6 bases between the germline ends. CDR3 size: 11 residues. Looked up from germline, CDR1 is LGHDT and CDR2 is YNNKEL (reference sequence). TCRdb's copy holds only in-frame clones and misses some; the assay was immunoSEQ multiplex PCR. The profile covers 99,000 or so clones, with approximately 88% appearing a single time and 2% to 3% taken by the ten largest. The specimen was peripheral blood, collected on day 0 of AZD1222 vaccination. The TCR originated in an adult in good health. The J gene is TRBJ2-3, the V gene TRBV3-1 (or the pseudogene TRBV3-2); D is undetermined. The CDR3 nucleotides read TGTGCCAGCAGCGCGGTTGATACGCAGTATTTT. Protein: CASSAVDTQYF.